The subject of this entry is one T cell receptor beta chain. What it binds is not known. This sample is drawn from a study of cytomegalovirus exposure and HLA in healthy donors. Study at large: The 95 to 150 validation repertoires, a later analysis reported, used the same platform as the 550 to 800 first-cohort repertoires. Findings and limits, study-wide: Most TCR sequences proved rare, with some public TCRs found in many donors.

The donors were part of the validation cohort, which consisted of some 120 subjects and was separate from the first cohort of under 750 subjects. Assay: immunoSEQ multiplex PCR; the TCRdb copy retains only in-frame clones and omits some. This sample carries roughly 300,000 clones, roughly 87% of them seen once, and the ten largest clones take roughly 1.1%. The CDR3 runs to 11 residues. V shed 3 bases and J shed 6 bases, with 7 bases lying between them. The germline CDR1 and CDR2 sequences are SGHDT and YYEEEE. The sequence was obtained from a woman aged 25 to 39 in good health and CMV-seropositive. The chain carries TRBV5-6 and TRBJ2-7; a weak D match, TRBD2 (6 bases). The sequencing sample was made of PBMCs. The CDR3 here is CASSWGVEQYF. In nucleotides, the CDR3 is TGTGCCAGCAGCTGGGGGGTCGAGCAGTACTTC.